The clone carrying this T cell receptor (beta chain) showed up just a few times. Its specificity is unknown. Germline-derived CDR1 and CDR2 are ENHRY and SYGVKD. The CDR3 has 15 residues. The trim removed 6 bases at V and 7 bases at J, leaving 8 bases unmatched. This entry comes from a study of beta chain features in type 1 diabetes. Findings of the study overall: In every one of the four CD4+ subsets, TCRB CDR3s were moderately but significantly shorter in Type 1 diabetes patients. A possible short-template PCR bias applies equally to patients and controls.

Every bit of the isolated RNA underwent reverse transcription, so sequencing read expressed TCRB transcripts. Only in-frame clones appear in the TCRdb table, and some are missing; sequencing was by immunoSEQ multiplex PCR. The sample consists of 25,000 to 30,000 clones, 56% of them appearing once. One heparinised draw of blood, averaging about 116 mL, came from each donor. The sequenced sample was Tregs from blood. The chain uses TRBV10-3 and TRBJ2-2, with 10 bases aligning to TRBD2. This receptor was obtained from a woman under 30 with type 1 diabetes. CDR3 amino acids: CAIRPSGSLFGELFF. CDR3 sequence (DNA): TGTGCCATCAGACCTAGCGGGAGTCTTTTCGGGGAGCTGTTTTTT.